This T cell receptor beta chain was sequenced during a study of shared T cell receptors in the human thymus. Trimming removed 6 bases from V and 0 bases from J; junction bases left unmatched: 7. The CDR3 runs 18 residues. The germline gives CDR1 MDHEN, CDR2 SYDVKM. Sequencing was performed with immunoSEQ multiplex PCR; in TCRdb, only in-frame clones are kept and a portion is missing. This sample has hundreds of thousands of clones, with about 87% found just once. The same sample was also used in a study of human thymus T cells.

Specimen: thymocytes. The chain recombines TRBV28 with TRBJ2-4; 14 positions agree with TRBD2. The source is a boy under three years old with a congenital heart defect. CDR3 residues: CASRGLAGEDGAKNIQYF. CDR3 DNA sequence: TGTGCCAGCAGGGGACTAGCGGGAGAGGACGGAGCCAAAAACATTCAGTACTTC. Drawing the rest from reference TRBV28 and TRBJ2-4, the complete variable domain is DVKVTQSSRYLVKRTGEKVFLECVQDMDHENMFWYRQDPGLGLRLIYFSYDVKMKEKGDIPEGYSVSREKKERFSLILESASTNQTSMYLCASRGLAGEDGAKNIQYFGAGTRLSVL.